Listed here are 25 T cell receptor beta chains from one sample, sequenced in a study of PD-L1 blockade in urothelial cancer. The repertoire was sequenced with immunoSEQ multiplex PCR; TCRdb's copy has only in-frame clones and lacks some. The sample contains roughly 120,000 clones, approximately 90% of which appear only once. Time point here: peripheral blood 6 weeks after treatment start. The sequencing here drew on PBMCs, taken around atezolizumab (anti-PD-L1) treatment. The receptors originated from a man between 60 and 75 years old with urothelial cancer.

This sequence joins TRBV6-1 and TRBJ1-5; D gene ambiguous. Trimming left V 2 bases short and J 15 bases short, with 17 bases between. The CDR3 has 13 amino acids. Germline CDR1 MNHNS, CDR2 SASEGT. This CDR3 reads CASSEFSQNNRHF. The CDR3 DNA sequence: TGTGCCAGCAGTGAATTTTCGCAGAACAACCGGCATTTT.

In its sample, this clone was seen once. This chain joins TRBV9 and TRBJ1-2, with 10 bases aligning to TRBD1. Losses at the gene ends were 4 bases for V and 8 bases for J; bases not matched to a gene: 8. Germline CDR1 reads SGDLS; CDR2 reads YYNGEE. The CDR3 consists of 14 residues. The CDR3: CASSLTWDRGGYTF. DNA of the CDR3: TGTGCCAGCAGCCTGACTTGGGACAGGGGCGGCTACACCTTC.

The chain recombines TRBV11-3 with TRBJ2-5; D might be TRBD2 (7 bases). Trimming shortened V by 5 bases and J by 4 bases, and 17 bases separated the two germline ends. Germline V gives CDR1 SGHNT, CDR2 YENEEA. CDR3 length equals 15 residues. CDR3: CASSPIRGGAETQYF. As DNA, the CDR3 is TGTGCCAGCAGCCCTATCCGAGGGGGGGCAGAGACCCAGTACTTC.

This rearrangement joins TRBV7-2 to TRBJ1-2, with 10 bases lining up with TRBD1. V dropped 5 bases and J dropped 1; count of bases not matched to a gene: 4. Germline assignment: CDR1 SGHTA and CDR2 FQGNSA. The CDR3 is 15 residues long. The DNA for the CDR3 is TGTGCCAGCAGCCTCAGGACAGGGGGTAACTATGGCTACACCTTC. Residues: CASSLRTGGNYGYTF. The variable domain in full, completed from reference TRBV7-2 and TRBJ1-2, reads GAGVSQSPSNKVTEKGKDVELRCDPISGHTALYWYRQSLGQGLEFLIYFQGNSAPDKSGLPSDRFSAERTGGSVSTLTIQRTQQEDSAVYLCASSLRTGGNYGYTFGSGTRLTVV.

This chain uses TRBV4-2 with TRBJ1-5; TRBD1 is a possible D gene (6 bases). This CDR3 comprises 16 residues. The germline gives CDR1 LGHNA, CDR2 YNFKEQ. With 2 bases removed from V and 2 bases from J, the gap between germline ends came to 13 bases. The CDR3 reads CASSQTTGSGNQPQHF. CDR3 in DNA: TGTGCCAGCAGCCAAACGACAGGAAGTGGCAATCAGCCCCAGCATTTT.

This chain joins TRBV5-1 and TRBJ2-7; 7 nucleotides match TRBD1. This CDR3 contains 14 residues. Unmatched junction bases numbered 7, after V lost 3 bases and J lost 4 bases. In germline, CDR1 is SGHRS, CDR2 YFSETQ. DNA for the CDR3: TGCGCCAGCAGCTATGGGGGCAGGGGGTACGAGCAGTACTTC. Encoded protein: CASSYGGRGYEQYF.

The V and J genes are TRBV4-2 and TRBJ1-2, with a possible D match to TRBD1 (6 bases). This CDR3 region has 16 residues. V was trimmed by 0 bases and J by 3 bases, leaving 14 bases between them. Germline CDR1 reads LGHNA; CDR2 reads YNFKEQ. This CDR3 reads CASSQDTGRGDYGYTF. The CDR3 bases are TGTGCCAGCAGCCAAGATACGGGCAGGGGCGACTATGGCTACACCTTC.

The V gene is TRBV7-8, the J gene TRBJ2-1; 7 nucleotides align to TRBD1. Germline CDR1 SGHVS, CDR2 FQNEAQ. CDR3 length equals 16 residues. The trim removed 0 bases at V and 3 bases at J, leaving 5 bases unmatched. The CDR3 bases are TGTGCCAGCAGCTTAGCGCAGGGACAGTACTACAATGAGCAGTTCTTC. Its translation: CASSLAQGQYYNEQFF.

The J gene is TRBJ1-1, the V gene TRBV9, with a tentative D call TRBD1 (6 bases). Trimming removed 0 bases from V and 3 bases from J, with 18 bases in between. CDR1 and CDR2 from the germline V gene are SGDLS and YYNGEE. CDR3 length equals 17 residues. CDR3 nucleotide sequence: TGTGCCAGCAGCGTAGGTTCCGCGGGGGCAGGCCACACTGAAGCTTTCTTT. Translated: CASSVGSAGAGHTEAFF.

The chain links TRBV6-5 to TRBJ1-1; 8 bases are a match to TRBD1. This CDR3 is built from 16 residues. Germline-derived CDR1 and CDR2 are MNHEY and SVGAGI. V dropped 6 bases and J dropped 4; count of bases not matched to a gene: 13. The CDR3 protein is CASRYNPGGAGTEAFF. The CDR3 nucleotides are TGTGCCAGCAGGTACAATCCAGGGGGCGCGGGCACTGAAGCTTTCTTT.

The gene calls are TRBV28 and TRBJ1-1; unclear D gene. The V end was cut by 5 bases, the J end by 1 base, with 11 bases between. Per the germline V gene, CDR1 is MDHEN and CDR2 is SYDVKM. The CDR3 consists of 14 residues. The CDR3 spells CASSPSRGNTEAFF. CDR3 DNA sequence: TGTGCCAGCAGTCCCAGCCGCGGGAACACTGAAGCTTTCTTT.

J is TRBJ1-2 and V is TRBV6-5; D might be TRBD1 (5 bases). The CDR3 has 11 residues. V lost 2 bases to trimming and J lost 8 bases, with 6 bases between them. The germline V gene encodes CDR1 MNHEY and CDR2 SVGAGI. The CDR3 sequence is CASSYRGGYTF. For the CDR3, the DNA is TGTGCCAGCAGTTACAGGGGAGGCTACACCTTC.

The chain recombines TRBV5-1 with TRBJ2-3; the D gene is possibly TRBD2 (6 bases). Germline CDR1 reads SGHRS; CDR2 reads YFSETQ. This CDR3 is built from 15 residues. The V end lost 5 bases, the J end lost 0 bases, and 13 bases lay between the germline ends. DNA for the CDR3: TGCGCCAGCAGGACAGACGGGACTAGCACAGATACGCAGTATTTT. This sequence encodes CASRTDGTSTDTQYF. Combining the CDR3 with reference TRBV5-1 and TRBJ2-3 gives the whole variable domain KAGVTQTPRYLIKTRGQQVTLSCSPISGHRSVSWYQQTPGQGLQFLFEYFSETQRNKGNFPGRFSGRQFSNSRSEMNVSTLELGDSALYLCASRTDGTSTDTQYFGPGTRLTVL.

The CDR3 sequence: CASSGGQHQQINYGYTF. The CDR3 nucleotides are TGTGCCAGCAGTGGGGGACAGCACCAACAGATTAACTATGGCTACACCTTC. The rearrangement links TRBV25-1 to TRBJ1-2; 7 nucleotides agree with TRBD1. Germline CDR1 and CDR2: MGHDK and SYGVNS. The CDR3 has 17 residues. After removal of 4 bases from V and 1 base from J, the junction contained 12 bases not matched to a gene.

The rearrangement joins TRBV28 to TRBJ1-5, with TRBD1 identical over 9 bases. CDR1 is MDHEN and CDR2 is SYDVKM in the germline V gene. J was trimmed by 6 bases and V by 9 bases; bases with no gene match: 12. The CDR3 contains 15 residues. The CDR3 DNA follows: TGTGCCAGTCCTCCGGGACAGGGAGTGGGTCAGCCCCAGCATTTT. This codes for CASPPGQGVGQPQHF.

This chain connects TRBV4-2 to TRBJ1-2; tentative D call: TRBD1 (6 bases). V was trimmed by 1 base and J by 0 bases, leaving 12 bases between them. Germline V gene sequence: CDR1 LGHNA, CDR2 YNFKEQ. This CDR3 contains 16 residues. The CDR3 DNA is TGTGCCAGCAGCCAAGCCACAGGGCTTCCTAACTATGGCTACACCTTC. Its translation is CASSQATGLPNYGYTF.

This chain links TRBV18 with TRBJ2-7; no firm D call. Trimming removed 2 bases from V and 1 base from J, with 9 bases in between. This CDR3 has 14 residues. Germline V gene sequence: CDR1 KGHSH, CDR2 LQKENI. This CDR3 reads CASSPILDSYEQYF. DNA of the CDR3: TGTGCCAGCTCACCAATCCTAGATTCCTACGAGCAGTACTTC.

The CDR3 here is CASSITGNSGNTIYF. In nucleotides, the CDR3 is TGTGCCAGTAGTATAACAGGAAACTCTGGAAACACCATATATTTT. The chain recombines TRBV19 with TRBJ1-3; possibly TRBD1 for D (5 bases). CDR1 and CDR2 from the germline V gene are LNHDA and SQIVND (reference sequence). The CDR3 spans 15 residues. V lost 2 bases to trimming and J lost 0 bases, with 8 bases between them.

The chain has TRBV7-2 and TRBJ2-7, with 10 bases identical to TRBD1. V was clipped by 4 bases and J by 9 bases; unmatched bases: 12. The V gene's germline CDR1 is SGHTA and CDR2 FQGNSA. The CDR3 extends over 15 amino acids. The CDR3 spells CASSSNRDRGGGQYF. The DNA for the CDR3 is TGTGCCAGCAGCTCAAACCGGGACAGGGGTGGAGGGCAGTACTTC.

The CDR3 region has the DNA TGTGCCAGCAGCTACGAGGGAGTGGACACTGAAGCTTTCTTT. As protein: CASSYEGVDTEAFF. The chain links TRBV7-9 to TRBJ1-1; no clear D gene. This CDR3 is built from 14 residues. V lost 4 bases to trimming and J lost 3 bases, with 12 bases between them. Germline V gene sequence: CDR1 SEHNR, CDR2 FQNEAQ (reference sequence).

V and J are TRBV11-3 and TRBJ2-3, with 10 bases matching TRBD1. Germline V gene lookup returns CDR1 SGHNT and CDR2 YENEEA. This CDR3 region has 15 residues. J lost 4 bases, V lost 5 bases, and 6 bases had no gene match. The CDR3 DNA is TGTGCCAGCAGCCCCCGGGACAGGGGCTCAGATACGCAGTATTTT. Its protein product is CASSPRDRGSDTQYF.

The chain joins TRBV13 to TRBJ2-3; 14 positions agree with TRBD2. The CDR3 is made up of 18 amino acids. Per the germline V gene, CDR1 is PRHDT and CDR2 is FYEKMQ (reference sequence). After removal of 0 bases from V and 2 bases from J, the junction contained 4 bases not matched to a gene. This chain's CDR3 is CASSLGGLAGGATDTQYF. In DNA form, the CDR3 reads TGTGCCAGCAGCTTAGGTGGACTAGCGGGGGGTGCCACAGATACGCAGTATTTT. Full variable domain (outside the CDR3, taken from reference TRBV13 and TRBJ2-3): AAGVIQSPRHLIKEKRETATLKCYPIPRHDTVYWYQQGPGQDPQFLISFYEKMQSDKGSIPDRFSAQQFSDYHSELNMSSLELGDSALYFCASSLGGLAGGATDTQYFGPGTRLTVL.

The V gene is TRBV29-1, the J gene TRBJ2-1, with TRBD1 identical over 9 bases. The CDR3 is 14 residues long. Per the germline V gene, CDR1 is SQVTM and CDR2 is ANQGSEA. V shed 2 bases and J 9 bases; nucleotides not matched to a gene: 8. CDR3 protein: CSVENRDREVEQFF. The CDR3 nucleotides are TGCAGCGTTGAAAACCGGGACAGGGAGGTTGAGCAGTTCTTC.

The chain is built from TRBV4-3 and TRBJ2-5; D gene ambiguous. The CDR3 loop spans 13 amino acids. The ends were cut back, 6 bases at V and 5 bases at J, with 13 bases in the middle. Germline CDR1 is LGHNA and CDR2 is YSLEER. The CDR3 DNA sequence: TGCGCCAGCAGTCCCCTCCTCGGGGAGACCCAGTACTTC. Amino acid sequence: CASSPLLGETQYF.

V usage is TRBV9 and J usage is TRBJ1-4, with D possibly TRBD1 on 6 matching bases. The CDR3 has 15 residues. Germline lookup yields CDR1 SGDLS and CDR2 YYNGEE. V lost 0 bases and J 4 bases, leaving 10 bases between the germline ends. CDR3: CASSVATGFNEKLFF. The CDR3 DNA reads as TGTGCCAGCAGCGTAGCTACAGGGTTTAATGAAAAACTGTTTTTT.